The 28 T cell receptor beta chains presented below share a single source sample, sequenced in a study of Ad26.COV2.S vaccination and SARS-CoV-2 variants. Libraries were prepared by immunoSEQ multiplex PCR; TCRdb keeps only in-frame clonotypes and omits some of them. The sample holds hundreds of thousands of clones; about 85% are singletons and the top ten take around 5.8%. Treatment: about 20 received Ad26.COV2.S at low or high dose, single or two shots; about 5 received placebo; per-sample allocation not given. Sampling was performed 63 days after the first vaccine or placebo injection. Specimen: peripheral blood, collected in a trial of Ad26.COV2.S vaccine versus placebo. Receptors originate from a person between 18 and 65 years old who received the Ad26.COV2.S COVID-19 vaccine or a placebo.

The chain couples TRBV7-9 to TRBJ1-5; D is undetermined. This CDR3 comprises 16 residues. Trimming removed 9 bases from V and 0 bases from J, with 18 bases in between. CDR1 and CDR2 from the germline V gene are SEHNR and FQNEAQ (reference sequence). The CDR3 is CARWSEGPYSNQPQHF. DNA for the CDR3: TGTGCCAGGTGGAGTGAGGGCCCCTATAGCAATCAGCCCCAGCATTTT.

V usage is TRBV7-3 and J usage is TRBJ1-1; D might be TRBD1 (5 bases). Trimming pared 5 bases from V and 1 base from J, leaving 11 bases between. The CDR3 contains 14 residues. Germline CDR1 reads SGHTA; CDR2 reads FQGTGA. CDR3 amino acids: CASSTRQPNTEAFF. Written as DNA, the CDR3 is TGTGCCAGCAGCACCCGACAGCCGAACACTGAAGCTTTCTTT.

This clone was seen just once. The V gene is TRBV5-1, the J gene TRBJ2-2; TRBD1 matches at 7 bases. V lost 1 base to trimming and J lost 4 bases; unmatched junction nucleotides: 4. The CDR3 is made up of 15 amino acids. The germline gives CDR1 SGHRS, CDR2 YFSETQ. The CDR3 region is CASSLTGAFTGELFF. For the CDR3, the DNA is TGCGCCAGCAGCTTGACAGGGGCCTTCACCGGGGAGCTGTTTTTT.

J is TRBJ1-1 and V is TRBV3-1 (or the pseudogene TRBV3-2); 7 bases are a match to TRBD1. The germline CDR1 and CDR2 sequences are LGHDT and YNNKEL (reference sequence). The CDR3 extends over 13 amino acids. The V gene end was trimmed by 2 bases and the J gene end by 8 bases; junction bases not matched to a gene: 5. The DNA of the CDR3 is TGTGCCAGCAGCCAACTTAGGGACAGCGAAGCTTTCTTT. Its protein product is CASSQLRDSEAFF.

The chain links TRBV18 to TRBJ1-4; D gene ambiguous. There are 14 residues in the CDR3. Per germline, CDR1 KGHSH and CDR2 LQKENI. Trimming took off 5 bases at V and 8 bases at J, with 15 bases between the two ends. The CDR3 DNA follows: TGTGCCAGCTCAGCCCCGGACGCGGGGGAAAAACTGTTTTTT. This sequence encodes CASSAPDAGEKLFF.

This chain links TRBV3-1 (or the pseudogene TRBV3-2) with TRBJ1-3, with a weak D call TRBD1 (5 bases). V was trimmed by 1 base and J by 3 bases, leaving 10 bases between them. Germline V lookup: CDR1 LGHDT, CDR2 YNNKEL (reference sequence). The CDR3 loop spans 15 amino acids. CDR3 sequence (DNA): TGTGCCAGCAGCCAAGGGGGGATAGGTGGAAACACCATATATTTT. Translation gives CASSQGGIGGNTIYF.

The chain links TRBV2 to TRBJ1-5; the D gene is possibly TRBD1 (5 bases). Trimming took off 7 bases at V and 2 bases at J, with 18 bases between the two ends. Germline V gene sequence: CDR1 SNHLY, CDR2 FYNNEI. The CDR3 extends over 16 amino acids. The CDR3 region is CASTGRGGSGNQPQHF. For the CDR3, the DNA is TGTGCCAGCACCGGTAGGGGTGGATCCGGCAATCAGCCCCAGCATTTT.

The chain has TRBV18 and TRBJ1-6; 8 nucleotides align to TRBD1. V shed 2 bases and J 5 bases; nucleotides not matched to a gene: 17. The CDR3 is 20 amino acids. The germline V gene encodes CDR1 KGHSH and CDR2 LQKENI. The CDR3 reads CASSPKAGGVDFLDNSPLHF. Here the CDR3 DNA reads TGTGCCAGCTCACCAAAGGCAGGGGGCGTTGACTTTCTGGATAATTCACCCCTCCACTTT. Combining the CDR3 with reference TRBV18 and TRBJ1-6 gives the whole variable domain NAGVMQNPRHLVRRRGQEARLRCSPMKGHSHVYWYRQLPEEGLKFMVYLQKENIIDESGMPKERFSAEFPKEGPSILRIQQVVRGDSAAYFCASSPKAGGVDFLDNSPLHFGNGTRLTVT.

This clone was recorded a few times. The chain is built from TRBV9 and TRBJ2-5; the match to TRBD1 covers 7 bases. The CDR3 contains 15 residues. V shed 0 bases and J 4 bases; nucleotides not matched to a gene: 6. Germline V gene data show CDR1 as SGDLS and CDR2 as YYNGEE. The CDR3, as DNA: TGTGCCAGCAGCGTAGATGAGGGGGCGGGAGAGACCCAGTACTTC. Its protein is CASSVDEGAGETQYF.

The rearrangement joins TRBV4-1 to TRBJ2-7; D call uncertain. CDR3 length: 18 residues. Germline CDR1 MGHRA, CDR2 YSYEKL. V was cut by 0 bases and J by 0 bases, with 18 bases left in between. The CDR3 region is CASSQEVNSFGSSYEQYF. The CDR3 nucleotides read TGCGCCAGCAGCCAAGAAGTGAACAGCTTCGGCAGCTCCTACGAGCAGTACTTC.

The chain combines TRBV2 with TRBJ2-3; D is unclear. The V gene's germline CDR1 is SNHLY and CDR2 FYNNEI. This CDR3 has 11 residues. V was clipped by 6 bases and J by 4 bases, with 5 bases between them. CDR3 sequence (DNA): TGTGCCAGCAGGGCATCAGATACGCAGTATTTT. Translation: CASRASDTQYF.

The chain couples TRBV5-1 to TRBJ2-7, with TRBD2 as a possible D gene (5 bases). Trimming took off 0 bases at V and 2 bases at J, with 9 bases between the two ends. CDR3 length: 14 amino acids. Looked up from germline, CDR1 is SGHRS and CDR2 is YFSETQ. DNA of the CDR3: TGCGCCAGCAGCTTGGACAGCGGTCCCTACGAGCAGTACTTC. It encodes CASSLDSGPYEQYF.

The chain uses TRBV19 and TRBJ2-1; 8 bases map to TRBD1. CDR3 length: 15 residues. V shed 2 bases and J 4 bases; nucleotides not matched to a gene: 4. Germline CDR1 reads LNHDA; CDR2 reads SQIVND (reference sequence). CDR3 in DNA: TGTGCCAGTAGTATAAATCGGGACAGGTACAATGAGCAGTTCTTC. Its translation: CASSINRDRYNEQFF.

The rearrangement links TRBV11-2 to TRBJ1-2; no clear D gene. This CDR3 spans 17 amino acids. CDR1 is SGHAT and CDR2 is FQNNGV in the germline V gene. The V gene lost 1 base and the J gene lost 0 bases, with 15 bases spanning the gap. CDR3 residues: CASSLVATDGTNYGYTF. Written as DNA, the CDR3 is TGTGCCAGCAGCTTAGTGGCAACGGACGGAACTAACTATGGCTACACCTTC.

The rearrangement uses TRBV7-3 and TRBJ2-1; D may be TRBD1 (6 bases). The V end lost 6 bases, the J end lost 7 bases, and 19 bases lay between the germline ends. CDR3 size: 15 residues. The germline V gene has CDR1 SGHTA and CDR2 FQGTGA. CDR3 nucleotide sequence: TGTGCCAGCAGTCCCAAAGGGGGAACCATTAATGAGCAGTTCTTC. Its translation: CASSPKGGTINEQFF. The full variable domain, its missing parts supplied by reference TRBV7-3 and TRBJ2-1, is GAGVSQTPSNKVTEKGKYVELRCDPISGHTALYWYRQSLGQGPEFLIYFQGTGAADDSGLPNDRFFAVRPEGSVSTLKIQRTERGDSAVYLCASSPKGGTINEQFFGPGTRLTVL.

The V and J genes are TRBV6-5 and TRBJ1-5; no reliable D call. The CDR3 consists of 13 residues. Per the germline V gene, CDR1 is MNHEY and CDR2 is SVGAGI. Trimming left V 6 bases short and J 0 bases short, with 6 bases between. This chain's CDR3 is CASSQYSNQPQHF. The CDR3 bases are TGTGCCAGCAGCCAATATAGCAATCAGCCCCAGCATTTT.

V gene TRBV6-4 combines with J gene TRBJ1-5; D is uncertain. Germline V gives CDR1 MRHNA, CDR2 SNTAGT. The length of the CDR3 is 14 residues. Trimming took 4 bases from V and 5 from J, leaving 12 bases between them. CDR3 in DNA: TGTGCCAGCAGTGTATGGGCCGACTATCAGCCCCAGCATTTT. It codes for CASSVWADYQPQHF.

V gene TRBV14 combines with J gene TRBJ1-1, with D tentatively TRBD1 (6 bases). Germline CDR1 SGHDN, CDR2 FVKESK. The CDR3 is 16 residues long. Between the trimmed V and J ends, which lost 1 base and 5 bases, there was a span of 17 bases. CDR3 protein: CASSQGETGKGTEAFF. In nucleotides, the CDR3 is TGTGCCAGCAGCCAAGGAGAAACAGGGAAGGGGACTGAAGCTTTCTTT.

The chain combines TRBV3-1 (or the pseudogene TRBV3-2) with TRBJ2-3; tentative D call: TRBD2 (5 bases). The CDR3 is 14 amino acids. Germline V gene lookup returns CDR1 LGHDT and CDR2 YNNKEL (reference sequence). V lost 4 bases and J lost 2, with 10 bases in between. CDR3 residues: CASSLGLYTDTQYF. CDR3 sequence (DNA): TGTGCCAGCAGCCTCGGACTGTACACAGATACGCAGTATTTT.

This chain uses TRBV19 with TRBJ2-7; D unresolved. The CDR3 is made up of 13 amino acids. V lost 3 bases and J lost 2, with 8 bases in between. Per the germline V gene, CDR1 is LNHDA and CDR2 is SQIVND (reference sequence). CDR3 residues: CASSMGNAYEQYF. The CDR3 DNA reads as TGTGCCAGTAGTATGGGAAATGCCTACGAGCAGTACTTC.

V and J are TRBV5-1 and TRBJ2-1, with 14 bases aligning to TRBD2. The CDR3 length is 17 residues. Germline values: CDR1 SGHRS, CDR2 YFSETQ. V shed 3 bases, J shed 0 bases, and the junction held 2 bases outside the gene matches. The CDR3 is CASSSGLAGVSYNEQFF. As DNA, the CDR3 is TGCGCCAGCAGCTCGGGACTAGCGGGGGTCTCCTACAATGAGCAGTTCTTC.

V gene TRBV30 combines with J gene TRBJ2-3; no definite D call. Germline-derived CDR1 and CDR2 are GTSNPN and SVGIG (reference sequence). The CDR3 consists of 12 residues. V was pared by 2 bases and J by 1 base, with 4 bases between. CDR3 region: CAWSPRTDTQYF. DNA for the CDR3: TGTGCCTGGAGTCCCCGCACAGATACGCAGTATTTT.

The chain recombines TRBV2 with TRBJ2-7, with TRBD2 matching 9 bases. Trimming removed 6 bases from V and 4 bases from J; junction bases left unmatched: 7. The CDR3 covers 14 residues. CDR1 and CDR2 from the germline V gene are SNHLY and FYNNEI. CDR3 sequence: CASSPIAGVYEQYF. DNA for the CDR3: TGTGCCAGCAGCCCGATAGCGGGAGTGTACGAGCAGTACTTC. Full variable domain (outside the CDR3, taken from reference TRBV2 and TRBJ2-7): EPEVTQTPSHQVTQMGQEVILRCVPISNHLYFYWYRQILGQKVEFLVSFYNNEISEKSEIFDDQFSVERPDGSNFTLKIRSTKLEDSAMYFCASSPIAGVYEQYFGPGTRLTVT.

This chain joins TRBV2 and TRBJ1-5; no firm D call. The CDR3 covers 13 residues. Germline CDR1 and CDR2: SNHLY and FYNNEI. The germline V and J ends were trimmed by 3 bases and 7 bases, with 10 bases remaining between them. The CDR3 bases are TGTGCCAGCAGTGACGGACCCTCCCAGCCCCAGCATTTT. Translated: CASSDGPSQPQHF.

Concerning this clone itself: Other DNA sequences from this sample encode an identical CDR3 as well. The chain uses TRBV30 and TRBJ1-2; 7 nucleotides line up with TRBD1. Trimming took 2 bases from V and 1 from J; bases not matched to a gene: 7. CDR1 is GTSNPN and CDR2 is SVGIG in the germline V gene (reference sequence). The CDR3 has 15 residues. The CDR3 region has the DNA TGTGCCTGGAGTCCATCCGGGACAGTTAACTATGGCTACACCTTC. Encoded protein: CAWSPSGTVNYGYTF.

The rearrangement links TRBV6-4 to TRBJ2-2; D remains unclear. There are 13 residues in the CDR3. Per germline, CDR1 MRHNA and CDR2 SNTAGT. V lost 2 bases, J lost 4 bases, and 5 bases lay in between. The CDR3 DNA sequence: TGTGCCAGCAGTGACGAGCCCACCGGGGAGCTGTTTTTT. This sequence encodes CASSDEPTGELFF.

V and J are TRBV10-3 and TRBJ1-1; D unclear. The V and J ends lost 3 bases and 4 bases respectively, with 6 bases between them. The CDR3 is 12 residues long. Looked up from germline, CDR1 is ENHRY and CDR2 is SYGVKD. The CDR3 loop is CAISDYVTEAFF. CDR3 nucleotides: TGTGCCATCAGTGATTATGTCACTGAAGCTTTCTTT.

This clone came up many times. This chain joins TRBV30 and TRBJ1-5, with a possible D match to TRBD1 (6 bases). V dropped 3 bases and J dropped 5 bases, with 14 bases sitting between them. This CDR3 region has 14 residues. Germline-derived CDR1 and CDR2 are GTSNPN and SVGIG (reference sequence). The chain's CDR3 is CAWSQGIPDQPQHF. The CDR3 DNA reads TGTGCCTGGAGCCAGGGGATCCCTGATCAGCCCCAGCATTTT.